The TCR beta chain described here comes from a study of OX40 agonist ivuxolimab in advanced cancers. Findings and caveats of the study: Within 6 weeks, CD4+ and CD8+ blood T cells expanded clonally at 0.1 to 3.0 mg/kg.

This table comes from immunoSEQ multiplex PCR, and its TCRdb copy is limited to in-frame clones, with some not included. This sample carries 70,000 or so clones, 85% to 90% of them seen once, and the ten largest clones take under 1%. Points on this clone: The antigen is undetermined.

Patients with a history of autoimmune disease or on systemic immunosuppression were excluded. CDR1 is SGHNT and CDR2 is YYREEE in the germline V gene (reference sequence). V shed 0 bases and J shed 1 base, with 13 bases lying between them. The CDR3 is made up of 16 amino acids. This chain links TRBV5-4 with TRBJ1-1; no definite D call. Sequencing used CD4+ or CD8+ T cells sorted from blood, obtained in a trial of the OX40 agonist ivuxolimab. This clonotype was obtained from an adult with an advanced solid tumor such as melanoma, head and neck, liver or kidney cancer. The CDR3 protein is CASSLAGSAPNTEAFF. The CDR3 bases are TGTGCCAGCAGCTTGGCCGGGTCCGCCCCGAACACTGAAGCTTTCTTT.